This TCR beta chain was documented in a study of T cell responses to AZD1222 COVID-19 vaccine. Study outcomes and limitations: Vaccine-associated CD4 TCRs ranged over spike, dominating at 160-218 and 743-854. Vaccination with two AZD1222 doses was followed by a rise in Spike-specific TCR breadth and depth. It was only after the peak T cell response that any repertoires were sampled.

Germline loops: CDR1 MNHEY, CDR2 SVGEGT. The CDR3 is 12 residues long. Trimming shortened V by 6 bases and J by 10 bases, and 15 bases separated the two germline ends. The method was immunoSEQ multiplex PCR; TCRdb's version includes in-frame clones alone and lacks a portion of them. This table has around 130,000 clones, 91% appearing once. About this clone: The antigen remains unidentified.

Investigators merged groups given second doses at roughly 4 or roughly 12 weeks. This sequence joins TRBV6-2 or TRBV6-3 and TRBJ1-2; no clear D gene. The sequencing here drew on peripheral blood, taken 28 days after the second AZD1222 dose. The TCR originated in an adult who received the AZD1222 COVID-19 vaccine. CDR3 region: CASSQPAVIYTF. The CDR3 nucleotides are TGTGCCAGCAGCCAGCCGGCGGTTATCTACACCTTC.